The 16 T cell receptor beta chains given below trace back to one sample, sequenced in a study of T cells in Graves' hyperthyroidism and ophthalmopathy. Amplified regions were TCR beta CDR3 sequences from RNA transcripts. Primed by the HTBI set, a first-round RT-PCR was run on the TCR CDR3. TCRdb recomputed calls from the multiplex PCR reads with MiXCR, one row per CDR3 protein. Among some 360,000 distinct CDR3 sequences, 18% were seen once, and the ten largest hold 15% to 18%. The sequenced sample consisted of blood. Source of these receptors: a woman in her thirties or forties with Graves' ophthalmopathy.

This chain joins TRBV9 and TRBJ1-2; weak D call: TRBD1 (6 bases). This CDR3 has 14 residues. V lost 4 bases and J 2 bases, leaving 12 bases between the germline ends. In germline, CDR1 is SGDLS, CDR2 YYNGEE. The CDR3 sequence is CASSTRDTNYGYTF. Here the CDR3 DNA reads TGTGCCAGCAGCACCCGGGACACGAACTATGGCTACACCTTC.

There are many counts of this clonotype. The V gene is TRBV12-3 or TRBV12-4, the J gene TRBJ2-2; D is possibly TRBD2 (6 bases). The CDR3 is 14 amino acids. Deletions cut 5 bases from V and 7 bases from J, with 14 bases between. The CDR3 DNA follows: TGTGCCAGCAGTGCCCCGGGGGACGGCGGGGAGCTGTTTTTT. Amino acid sequence: CASSAPGDGGELFF.

This clonotype was recorded many times. The V gene is TRBV18, the J gene TRBJ1-2, with D unresolved. The germline V gene encodes CDR1 KGHSH and CDR2 LQKENI. This CDR3 has 12 amino acids. V was pared by 6 bases and J by 6 bases, with 11 bases between. The CDR3 here is CASSPSADGYTF. CDR3 nucleotides: TGTGCCAGCTCCCCCTCGGCTGATGGCTACACCTTC.

This clonotype was observed at least ten times. The chain carries TRBV29-1 and TRBJ2-2; 9 bases map to TRBD1. This CDR3 is 13 amino acids long. Trimming took 5 bases from V and 5 from J; bases not matched to a gene: 3. The germline V gene encodes CDR1 SQVTM and CDR2 ANQGSEA. The DNA for the CDR3 is TGCAGCGTTCGGGACAGGGCAACCGGGGAGCTGTTTTTT. Translation: CSVRDRATGELFF.

This clonotype was found many times. The chain joins TRBV6-1 to TRBJ1-1, with a weak D call TRBD1 (6 bases). The V and J ends lost 10 bases and 3 bases respectively, with 15 bases between them. CDR3 length: 13 residues. The germline CDR1 and CDR2 sequences are MNHNS and SASEGT. The chain's CDR3 is CATGRGRYTEAFF. The CDR3 DNA sequence: TGTGCCACTGGGAGGGGGAGGTACACTGAAGCTTTCTTT.

The rearrangement links TRBV7-2 to TRBJ2-5; no clear D. The CDR3 runs 15 residues. CDR1 SGHTA and CDR2 FQGNSA come from the germline V gene. The V gene lost 5 bases and the J gene lost 0 bases, with 13 bases spanning the gap. CDR3 protein: CASSQLSEYQETQYF. The CDR3 coding sequence is TGTGCCAGCAGCCAACTGTCCGAGTACCAAGAGACCCAGTACTTC. Combining the CDR3 with reference TRBV7-2 and TRBJ2-5 gives the whole variable domain GAGVSQSPSNKVTEKGKDVELRCDPISGHTALYWYRQSLGQGLEFLIYFQGNSAPDKSGLPSDRFSAERTGGSVSTLTIQRTQQEDSAVYLCASSQLSEYQETQYFGPGTRLLVL.

This clonotype was detected ten times or more. This chain joins TRBV29-1 and TRBJ2-7; 8 bases are a match to TRBD1. J was trimmed by 6 bases and V by 3 bases; bases with no gene match: 7. The CDR3 spans 13 residues. Germline V gene lookup returns CDR1 SQVTM and CDR2 ANQGSEA. The CDR3 DNA follows: TGCAGCGTTGACACAGGGGGGCCTTTCGAGCAGTACTTC. Residues: CSVDTGGPFEQYF.

This clonotype was observed a few times. The rearrangement joins TRBV24-1 to TRBJ2-6; 11 bases are a match to TRBD1. The germline V gene has CDR1 KGHDR and CDR2 SFDVKD. The CDR3 consists of 20 residues. Trimming took 2 bases from V and 0 from J; bases not matched to a gene: 8. This CDR3 is CATSDSPPGQGGSGANVLTF. As DNA, the CDR3 is TGTGCCACCAGTGATTCCCCTCCGGGACAGGGGGGCTCTGGGGCCAACGTCCTGACTTTC.

This clonotype occurred many times. The rearrangement uses TRBV9 and TRBJ2-7, with 7 bases identical to TRBD1. V lost 3 bases and J lost 5; bases outside the gene matches: 8. CDR3 length equals 14 residues. Germline lookup yields CDR1 SGDLS and CDR2 YYNGEE. In DNA, the CDR3 is TGTGCCAGCAGCGGTAGGGGCAGGGGGAACGAGCAGTACTTC. Protein product: CASSGRGRGNEQYF.

This clonotype was detected ten times or more. As DNA, the CDR3 is TGCAGTGCCCCTCACGGCAGGGGGAACGGGGAGCTGTTTTTT. Translating it yields CSAPHGRGNGELFF. This rearrangement joins TRBV20-1 to TRBJ2-2, with 7 nucleotides matching TRBD1. CDR3 length: 14 amino acids. CDR1 DFQATT and CDR2 SNEGSKA come from the germline V gene (reference sequence). The V and J ends lost 6 bases and 7 bases, in that order; junction bases with no gene match: 11.

This clonotype was observed at least ten times. CDR3 region: CASSTGFFNYGYTF. CDR3 DNA: TGTGCCAGTAGTACGGGGTTCTTTAACTATGGCTACACCTTC. The chain combines TRBV19 with TRBJ1-2; D gene uncertain. The CDR3 consists of 14 residues. V was shortened by 4 bases and J by 1 base, with 10 bases between the two germline ends. Germline V gene data show CDR1 as LNHDA and CDR2 as SQIVND (reference sequence). The full variable domain, with the rest looked up from reference TRBV19 and TRBJ1-2, is DGGITQSPKYLFRKEGQNVTLSCEQNLNHDAMYWYRQDPGQGLRLIYYSQIVNDFQKGDIAEGYSVSREKKESFPLTVTSAQKNPTAFYLCASSTGFFNYGYTFGSGTRLTVV.

The table lists this clonotype with many counts. V and J are TRBV7-9 and TRBJ1-1, with TRBD1 as a possible D gene (5 bases). Germline values: CDR1 SEHNR, CDR2 FQNEAQ (reference sequence). The CDR3 has 15 residues. V was shortened by 4 bases and J by 0 bases, with 12 bases between the two germline ends. The CDR3 DNA reads as TGTGCCAGCAGCTCTAACAGGAACGTGAACACTGAAGCTTTCTTT. The encoded protein is CASSSNRNVNTEAFF.

Many counts were recorded for this clonotype. CDR3 bases: TGTGCCATCAGTGGGACGGAAACCTATGGCTACACCTTC. Residues: CAISGTETYGYTF. The gene calls are TRBV10-3 and TRBJ1-2, with no clear D. Germline V gene sequence: CDR1 ENHRY, CDR2 SYGVKD. Between the trimmed V and J ends, which lost 4 bases and 4 bases, there was a span of 10 bases. The CDR3 runs 13 residues.

In its sample, this clonotype was seen many times. The chain links TRBV7-2 to TRBJ2-2; D is ambiguous. V lost 1 base and J 6 bases, leaving 6 bases between the germline ends. This CDR3 region has 13 residues. CDR1 and CDR2 (germline): SGHTA, FQGNSA. CDR3 sequence reads: CASSLVSAGELFF. CDR3 DNA: TGTGCCAGCAGCTTAGTTTCAGCCGGGGAGCTGTTTTTT.

This clonotype was counted many times. V gene TRBV20-1 combines with J gene TRBJ2-6; TRBD1 aligns across 9 bases. J was trimmed by 3 bases and V by 1 base; bases with no gene match: 7. The CDR3 consists of 17 residues. Germline-derived CDR1 and CDR2 are DFQATT and SNEGSKA (reference sequence). The CDR3 loop is CSARVGQGSFGANVLTF. CDR3 bases: TGCAGTGCTAGAGTGGGACAGGGTTCGTTTGGGGCCAACGTCCTGACTTTC.

Ten or more counts support this clonotype. J is TRBJ1-1 and V is TRBV29-1; D unclear. The CDR3 has 12 residues. Germline CDR1 SQVTM, CDR2 ANQGSEA. CDR3 residues: CTASDPTTEAFF. As DNA, the CDR3 is TGCACCGCATCGGACCCGACCACTGAAGCTTTCTTT.